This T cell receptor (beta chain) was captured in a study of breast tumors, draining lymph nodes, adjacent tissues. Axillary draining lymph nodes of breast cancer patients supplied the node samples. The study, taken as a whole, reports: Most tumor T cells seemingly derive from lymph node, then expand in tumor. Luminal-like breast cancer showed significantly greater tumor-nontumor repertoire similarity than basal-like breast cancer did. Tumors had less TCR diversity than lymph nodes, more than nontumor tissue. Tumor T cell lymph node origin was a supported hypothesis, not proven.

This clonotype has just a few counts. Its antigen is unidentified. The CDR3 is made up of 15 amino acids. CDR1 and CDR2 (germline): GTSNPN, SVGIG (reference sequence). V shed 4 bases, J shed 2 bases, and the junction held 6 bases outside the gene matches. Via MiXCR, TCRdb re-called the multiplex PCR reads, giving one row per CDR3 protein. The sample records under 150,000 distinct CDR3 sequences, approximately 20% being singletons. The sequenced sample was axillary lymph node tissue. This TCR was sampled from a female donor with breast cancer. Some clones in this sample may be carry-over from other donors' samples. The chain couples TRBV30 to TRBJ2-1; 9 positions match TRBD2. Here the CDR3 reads CAWNELAGPYNEQFF. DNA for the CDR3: TGTGCCTGGAATGAACTAGCGGGCCCCTACAATGAGCAGTTCTTC.